These 31 T cell receptor beta chains were sequenced from one sample in a study of regulatory T cells in long-lasting Graves disease. Assembly of TCR beta libraries relied on iRepertoire HTBI primers together with Arm-PCR of CDR3 regions. Via MiXCR, TCRdb re-called the multiplex PCR reads, giving one row per CDR3 protein. This sample has 550,000 to 600,000 distinct CDR3 sequences, with around 15% found just once. Time point denoted: newly diagnosed GD, antithyroid drugs for less than 3 months. There was RNA extracted from PBMCs, and the TCR library was made from it. The sample was also reused in another study, on T cells in Graves' hyperthyroidism and ophthalmopathy.

Source: peripheral blood mononuclear cells (PBMCs), taken at new diagnosis, from a patient treated with antithyroid drugs. These receptors were collected from a young man with Graves disease.

This clonotype was found many times. J is TRBJ2-7 and V is TRBV12-3 or TRBV12-4; 8 positions match TRBD2. V dropped 3 bases and J dropped 6; count of bases not matched to a gene: 10. This CDR3 is 15 amino acids long. The CDR3 region has the DNA TGTGCCAGCAGTTTGCGACGAGCGGGAGAAGGCGAGCAGTACTTC. Its translation is CASSLRRAGEGEQYF.

Points on this clonotype: A much more abundant neighbour one base away suggests this may be a read error. As the CDR3 is not closed by the conserved phenylalanine or tryptophan, this likely results from a read error. The V call is TRBV27, the J call TRBJ2-7; D perhaps matches TRBD2 (7 bases). The length of the CDR3 is 14 residues. Germline loops: CDR1 MNHEY, CDR2 SMNVEV (reference sequence). With 5 bases removed from V and 7 bases from J, the gap between germline ends came to 18 bases. DNA for the CDR3: TGTGCCAGCAGTCCCCTAGGGGGGGCACGGGAGCAGTACCTC. It yields the protein CASSPLGGAREQYL.

This clonotype was seen many times. J is TRBJ2-7 and V is TRBV6-1; TRBD2 matches at 9 bases. This CDR3 contains 13 residues. The trim removed 10 bases at V and 0 bases at J, leaving 4 bases unmatched. The germline CDR1 and CDR2 sequences are MNHNS and SASEGT. The CDR3 is CATTSGLSYEQYF. The CDR3 region has the DNA TGTGCCACGACTAGCGGTCTCTCCTACGAGCAGTACTTC.

Worth noting for this clonotype: This likely comes from a read error, as the CDR3 has no conserved phenylalanine or tryptophan at its end. The chain employs TRBV28 and TRBJ1-2, with a tentative D call TRBD1 (6 bases). Germline-derived CDR1 and CDR2 are MDHEN and SYDVKM. The CDR3 runs 15 residues. Trimming left V 6 bases short and J 4 bases short, with 18 bases between. The CDR3 DNA follows: TGTGCCAGCAGGGGTATTACAGGGCCAGCCTATGGCTACACCCTC. It encodes CASRGITGPAYGYTL.

This clonotype has a handful of counts. This chain connects TRBV19 to TRBJ2-2; D is unresolved. The V gene's germline CDR1 is LNHDA and CDR2 SQIVND (reference sequence). The CDR3 is 14 residues long. V lost 6 bases to trimming and J lost 1 base, with 9 bases between them. This CDR3 is CASRGNRNTGELFF. The CDR3 DNA follows: TGTGCCAGTAGAGGGAACAGGAACACCGGGGAGCTGTTTTTT.

The chain recombines TRBV5-1 with TRBJ2-7; D is perhaps TRBD1 or TRBD2 (7 bases each). V lost 0 bases to trimming and J lost 7 bases, with 17 bases between them. CDR1 and CDR2 (germline): SGHRS, YFSETQ. The CDR3 covers 15 residues. CDR3 amino acids: CASSLDQGGPGEQYF. In DNA form, the CDR3 reads TGCGCCAGCAGCTTGGACCAGGGGGGGCCCGGGGAGCAGTACTTC.

This clonotype was found a few times. The chain has TRBV30 and TRBJ2-3; a weak D match, TRBD2 (5 bases). CDR3 length: 14 residues. V dropped 6 bases and J dropped 0 bases, with 13 bases sitting between them. The V gene's germline CDR1 is GTSNPN and CDR2 SVGIG (reference sequence). The CDR3 sequence is CACHPSGSTDTQYF. The CDR3 DNA sequence: TGTGCCTGCCACCCGTCGGGGAGCACAGATACGCAGTATTTT.

This clonotype was counted a few times. The chain recombines TRBV5-6 with TRBJ2-1; 7 positions agree with TRBD1. V lost 6 bases and J lost 0; bases outside the gene matches: 3. CDR3 length: 14 residues. Germline V gives CDR1 SGHDT, CDR2 YYEEEE. DNA for the CDR3: TGTGCCAGCACAGGGGACAGCTCCTACAATGAGCAGTTCTTC. Its translation: CASTGDSSYNEQFF.

This clonotype was counted a few times. The chain uses TRBV18 and TRBJ2-3; 12 bases fit TRBD2. The J call could be wrong; TRBJ2-5 is a better fit for the DNA end. The V gene's germline CDR1 is KGHSH and CDR2 LQKENI. The CDR3 has 18 amino acids. In nucleotides, the CDR3 is TGTGCCAGCTCACCACCCGGACTAGCGGGGTTATCGGTAGAGACCCAGTACTTC. As protein: CASSPPGLAGLSVETQYF.

This clonotype has ten or more counts. The V and J genes are TRBV11-2 and TRBJ2-5; tentatively, D is TRBD2 (5 bases). CDR3 length: 16 amino acids. V was cut by 5 bases and J by 1 base, with 17 bases left in between. The germline V gene encodes CDR1 SGHAT and CDR2 FQNNGV. DNA for the CDR3: TGTGCCAGCAGCCCGCACACGGGGTTGGCCCAAGAGACCCAGTACTTC. Translating gives CASSPHTGLAQETQYF.

This clonotype was seen a single time. The chain has TRBV7-9 and TRBJ2-7, with TRBD2 matching over 11 bases. The CDR3 has 16 amino acids. V was pared by 5 bases and J by 4 bases, with 10 bases of the junction left unmatched. CDR1 and CDR2 from the germline V gene are SEHNR and FQNEAQ (reference sequence). The CDR3 sequence: CASSPGRSGRAYEQYF. The CDR3 region has the DNA TGTGCCAGCAGCCCCGGTCGTAGCGGGAGGGCGTACGAGCAGTACTTC. The variable domain in full, completed from reference TRBV7-9 and TRBJ2-7, reads DTGVSQNPRHKITKRGQNVTFRCDPISEHNRLYWYRQTLGQGPEFLTYFQNEAQLEKSRLLSDRFSAERPKGSFSTLEIQRTEQGDSAMYLCASSPGRSGRAYEQYFGPGTRLTVT.

This chain joins TRBV20-1 and TRBJ2-2; TRBD1 agrees at 7 bases. The CDR3 extends over 14 amino acids. J gave up 1 base and V 6 bases, and 5 bases lay outside the gene matches. The germline gives CDR1 DFQATT, CDR2 SNEGSKA (reference sequence). In DNA form, the CDR3 reads TGCAGTGCGATACAGGGGAGGAACACCGGGGAGCTGTTTTTT. Encoded protein: CSAIQGRNTGELFF.

This clonotype showed up many times. The chain has TRBV30 and TRBJ1-2; unclear D gene. CDR1 and CDR2 (germline): GTSNPN, SVGIG (reference sequence). CDR3 length: 16 residues. The germline V and J ends were trimmed by 0 bases and 7 bases, with 21 bases remaining between them. In nucleotides, the CDR3 is TGTGCCTGGAGTGTAAAGCGGGGAGAGTCGTTAACTGGCTACACCTTC. This sequence encodes CAWSVKRGESLTGYTF. Based on the CDR3 plus reference TRBV30 and TRBJ1-2, the full variable domain is SQTIHQWPATLVQPVGSPLSLECTVEGTSNPNLYWYRQAAGRGLQLLFYSVGIGQISSEVPQNLSASRPQDRQFILSSKKLLLSDSGFYLCAWSVKRGESLTGYTFGSGTRLTVV.

The chain joins TRBV11-2 to TRBJ2-1; 11 bases are a match to TRBD2. The CDR3 spans 15 residues. The V gene end was trimmed by 2 bases and the J gene end by 9 bases; junction bases not matched to a gene: 6. Germline V gene sequence: CDR1 SGHAT, CDR2 FQNNGV. The CDR3 is CASSLIAGGPVEQFF. CDR3 DNA: TGTGCCAGCAGCTTAATAGCGGGAGGGCCAGTTGAGCAGTTCTTC.

This clonotype was recorded once. The chain couples TRBV7-9 to TRBJ1-6; D call uncertain. Trimming pared 1 base from V and 8 bases from J, leaving 9 bases between. Germline V gene sequence: CDR1 SEHNR, CDR2 FQNEAQ (reference sequence). This CDR3 has 14 amino acids. The CDR3 loop is CASSLDTDHSPLHF. In nucleotides, the CDR3 is TGTGCCAGCAGCTTAGACACGGACCATTCACCCCTCCACTTT.

CDR3 protein: CASSQAPRQGYNSPLHF. In DNA, the CDR3 is TGCGCCAGCAGCCAAGCCCCGAGACAGGGATATAATTCACCCCTCCACTTT. V and J are TRBV4-1 and TRBJ1-6, with 7 bases fitting TRBD1. Germline V CDR1 and CDR2: MGHRA, YSYEKL. This CDR3 is built from 17 residues. V gave up 1 base and J gave up 4 bases; unmatched junction bases: 7.

This clonotype came up many times. This rearrangement joins TRBV30 to TRBJ1-3; tentatively, D is TRBD1 (5 bases). Looked up from germline, CDR1 is GTSNPN and CDR2 is SVGIG (reference sequence). V gave up 3 bases and J gave up 0 bases, with 12 bases separating them. The CDR3 runs to 15 residues. The CDR3 DNA follows: TGTGCCTGGAGGGGGGGACCGTTCTCTGGAAACACCATATATTTT. It translates to CAWRGGPFSGNTIYF.

This clonotype was observed a few times. This chain connects TRBV12-3 or TRBV12-4 to TRBJ1-3; D is undetermined. The CDR3 has 15 amino acids. With 5 bases removed from V and 2 bases from J, the gap between germline ends came to 13 bases. In nucleotides, the CDR3 is TGTGCCAGCAGTATGGTGGGCCGAGCTGGAAACACCATATATTTT. Amino acid sequence: CASSMVGRAGNTIYF.

This clonotype was observed a few times. The chain is built from TRBV10-3 and TRBJ2-7; D not certain. The CDR3 contains 12 residues. V was clipped by 3 bases and J by 3 bases, with 6 bases between them. CDR1 and CDR2 (germline): ENHRY, SYGVKD. The CDR3 sequence: CAISDSDYEQYF. CDR3 DNA sequence: TGTGCCATCAGTGATTCCGACTACGAGCAGTACTTC.

This clonotype has only a few counts. The chain links TRBV20-1 to TRBJ2-5, with TRBD1 identical over 8 bases. The CDR3 spans 14 residues. The germline V gene has CDR1 DFQATT and CDR2 SNEGSKA (reference sequence). The ends lost 6 bases at V and 5 bases at J; junction bases unmatched: 11. The CDR3 DNA reads TGCAGTGCCCAGGACAGGGCCAGAGTGGAGACCCAGTACTTC. It yields the protein CSAQDRARVETQYF.

This clonotype was seen a few times. This sequence joins TRBV6-2 or TRBV6-3 and TRBJ2-4; 7 nucleotides agree with TRBD2. J was trimmed by 5 bases and V by 3 bases; bases with no gene match: 7. The germline V gene has CDR1 MNHEY and CDR2 SVGEGT. This CDR3 comprises 15 residues. CDR3 region: CASSYNAGRENIQYF. In DNA form, the CDR3 reads TGTGCCAGCAGTTATAACGCAGGGAGGGAAAACATTCAGTACTTC.

This clonotype occurred many times. The chain combines TRBV11-2 with TRBJ2-5, with D maybe TRBD2 (6 bases). V lost 5 bases, J lost 5 bases, and 15 bases lay in between. There are 14 residues in the CDR3. Germline CDR1 is SGHAT and CDR2 is FQNNGV. The CDR3 sequence is CASSLAWGTETQYF. The CDR3 nucleotides are TGTGCCAGCAGCCTAGCGTGGGGGACCGAGACCCAGTACTTC.

This clonotype showed up many times. The J gene is TRBJ2-1, the V gene TRBV28, with 9 bases lining up with TRBD2. Germline values: CDR1 MDHEN, CDR2 SYDVKM. CDR3 length equals 14 residues. Trimming at V came to 8 bases and at J to 8 bases, leaving 10 bases not matched to a gene. In DNA, the CDR3 is TGTGCCAGCGTTTATAGCGGGGGCGTCTATGAGCAGTTCTTC. It codes for CASVYSGGVYEQFF. Filled out from reference TRBV28 and TRBJ2-1, the complete variable domain reads DVKVTQSSRYLVKRTGEKVFLECVQDMDHENMFWYRQDPGLGLRLIYFSYDVKMKEKGDIPEGYSVSREKKERFSLILESASTNQTSMYLCASVYSGGVYEQFFGPGTRLTVL.

In its sample, this clonotype was seen a few times. The chain has TRBV4-1 and TRBJ2-1, with TRBD2 identical over 7 bases. Germline CDR1 MGHRA, CDR2 YSYEKL. CDR3 length equals 13 residues. The trim removed 3 bases at V and 10 bases at J, leaving 6 bases unmatched. This CDR3 is CASSHVPGLEQFF. Here the CDR3 DNA reads TGCGCCAGCAGCCACGTGCCGGGACTAGAGCAGTTCTTC.

This clonotype was counted at least ten times. J is TRBJ1-2 and V is TRBV30; D may be TRBD1 (6 bases). The CDR3 consists of 14 residues. The germline V gene encodes CDR1 GTSNPN and CDR2 SVGIG (reference sequence). V lost 4 bases to trimming and J lost 0 bases, with 12 bases between them. This chain's CDR3 is CAWIGTRTNYGYTF. In nucleotides, the CDR3 is TGTGCCTGGATAGGGACACGAACTAACTATGGCTACACCTTC. The variable domain in full, with the rest retrieved from reference TRBV30 and TRBJ1-2, is SQTIHQWPATLVQPVGSPLSLECTVEGTSNPNLYWYRQAAGRGLQLLFYSVGIGQISSEVPQNLSASRPQDRQFILSSKKLLLSDSGFYLCAWIGTRTNYGYTFGSGTRLTVV.

This clonotype was counted only a few times. This rearrangement joins TRBV3-1 to TRBJ1-3; the D gene is possibly TRBD1 (5 bases). The V end lost 1 base, the J end lost 8 bases, and 12 bases lay between the germline ends. Looked up from germline, CDR1 is LGHDT and CDR2 is YNNKEL (reference sequence). CDR3 size: 14 residues. CDR3 in amino acids: CASSQAQGRDTIYF. CDR3 bases: TGTGCCAGCAGCCAAGCTCAGGGAAGGGACACCATATATTTT. The complete variable domain, with remaining parts taken from reference TRBV3-1 and TRBJ1-3, reads DTAVSQTPKYLVTQMGNDKSIKCEQNLGHDTMYWYKQDSKKFLKIMFSYNNKELIINETVPNRFSPKSPDKAHLNLHINSLELGDSAVYFCASSQAQGRDTIYFGEGSWLTVV.

Regarding this clonotype: Since no conserved phenylalanine or tryptophan closes the CDR3, a read error is the likely cause. The chain couples TRBV2 to TRBJ1-1, with a possible D match to TRBD1 (5 bases). Trimming pared 8 bases from V and 5 bases from J, leaving 18 bases between. CDR1 is SNHLY and CDR2 is FYNNEI in the germline V gene. This CDR3 contains 14 residues. The CDR3: CASASTGGYTEAFL. The DNA of the CDR3 is TGTGCCAGCGCTAGCACCGGGGGTTATACTGAAGCTTTCCTT.

The chain uses TRBV24-1 and TRBJ2-1; D is undetermined. This CDR3 region has 14 residues. V was clipped by 7 bases and J by 5 bases, with 14 bases between them. Germline V lookup: CDR1 KGHDR, CDR2 SFDVKD. CDR3 sequence: CATSHPGGDNEQFF. CDR3 nucleotide sequence: TGTGCCACCAGCCACCCCGGTGGGGACAATGAGCAGTTCTTC.

The chain has TRBV25-1 and TRBJ1-2, with D hard to call. V lost 2 bases, J lost 2 bases, and 12 bases lay in between. The germline gives CDR1 MGHDK, CDR2 SYGVNS. The length of the CDR3 is 15 residues. The CDR3 reads CASSEGLGENYGYTF. CDR3 DNA sequence: TGTGCCAGCAGTGAAGGGTTAGGAGAGAACTATGGCTACACCTTC.

This rearrangement joins TRBV6-1 to TRBJ1-5; D unresolved. Germline assignment: CDR1 MNHNS and CDR2 SASEGT. V lost 6 bases and J lost 6, with 12 bases in between. The CDR3 runs 13 residues. CDR3 in DNA: TGTGCCAGCAGGCGTTGGGTGGGTCAGCCCCAGCATTTT. It translates to CASRRWVGQPQHF.

There are a few counts of this clonotype. V is TRBV30 and J is TRBJ2-5; TRBD1 matches 10 bases. The germline gives CDR1 GTSNPN, CDR2 SVGIG (reference sequence). V lost 5 bases and J lost 5; bases outside the gene matches: 5. The CDR3 totals 13 residues. The CDR3 sequence: CAWLTGGRETQYF. The CDR3 bases are TGTGCCTGGTTGACAGGGGGCAGGGAGACCCAGTACTTC.